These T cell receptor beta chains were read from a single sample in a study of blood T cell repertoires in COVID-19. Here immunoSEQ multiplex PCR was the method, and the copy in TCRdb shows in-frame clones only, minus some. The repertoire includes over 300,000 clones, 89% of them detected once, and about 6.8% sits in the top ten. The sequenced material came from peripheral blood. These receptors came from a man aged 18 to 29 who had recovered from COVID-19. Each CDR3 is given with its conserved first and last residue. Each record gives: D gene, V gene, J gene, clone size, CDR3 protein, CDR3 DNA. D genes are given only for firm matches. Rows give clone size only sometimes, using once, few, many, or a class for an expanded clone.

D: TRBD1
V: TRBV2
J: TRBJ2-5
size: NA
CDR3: CASSQETGSRETQYF
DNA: TGTGCCAGCAGTCAGGAGACAGGGTCGCGGGAGACCCAGTACTTC

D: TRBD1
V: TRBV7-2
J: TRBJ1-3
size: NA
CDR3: CASSFEGQGKNTIYF
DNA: TGTGCCAGCAGCTTCGAGGGACAGGGCAAAAACACCATATATTTT

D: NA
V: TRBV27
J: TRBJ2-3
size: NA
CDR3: CASSPSGGTQYF
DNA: TGTGCCAGCAGTCCGTCCGGGGGTACGCAGTATTTT

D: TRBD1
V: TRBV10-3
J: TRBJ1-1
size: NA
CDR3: CAISALDPGQMNTEAFF
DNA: TGTGCCATCAGTGCCCTGGACCCGGGACAGATGAACACTGAAGCTTTCTTT

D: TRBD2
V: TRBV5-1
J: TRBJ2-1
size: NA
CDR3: CASSLGGGSYNEQFF
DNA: TGCGCCAGCAGCTTGGGCGGGGGCTCCTACAATGAGCAGTTCTTC

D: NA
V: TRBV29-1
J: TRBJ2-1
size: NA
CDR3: CSAENSDYNEQFF
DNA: TGCAGCGCCGAGAACTCCGATTACAATGAGCAGTTCTTC

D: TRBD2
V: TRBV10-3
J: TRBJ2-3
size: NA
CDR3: CAISESSGSADTQYF
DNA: TGTGCCATCAGTGAGAGTAGCGGGAGCGCAGATACGCAGTATTTT

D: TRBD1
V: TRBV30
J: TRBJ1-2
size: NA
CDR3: CAWSVGTGGVWGYTF
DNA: TGTGCCTGGAGTGTAGGGACAGGGGGGGTTTGGGGCTACACCTTC

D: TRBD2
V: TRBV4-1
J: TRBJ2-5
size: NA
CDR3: CASSSRGGDRETQYF
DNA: TGCGCCAGCAGCTCCCGGGGGGGAGACAGGGAGACCCAGTACTTC

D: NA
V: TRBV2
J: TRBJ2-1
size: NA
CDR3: CASSLLAQEQFF
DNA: TGTGCCAGCAGCTTACTAGCTCAGGAGCAGTTCTTC

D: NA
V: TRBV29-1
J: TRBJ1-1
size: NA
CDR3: CSALGGVSNTEAFF
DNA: TGCAGCGCCCTGGGAGGGGTTTCGAACACTGAAGCTTTCTTT

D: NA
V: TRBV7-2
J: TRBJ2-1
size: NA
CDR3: CASGQGGVNEQFF
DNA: TGTGCCAGCGGGCAGGGGGGTGTGAATGAGCAGTTCTTC

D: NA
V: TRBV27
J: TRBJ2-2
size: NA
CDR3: CASSISGFRELFF
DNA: TGTGCCAGCAGTATCTCAGGGTTCCGGGAGCTGTTTTTT

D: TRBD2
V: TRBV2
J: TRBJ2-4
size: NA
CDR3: CASGRAGVSKNIQYF
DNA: TGTGCCAGCGGGAGAGCGGGAGTTTCCAAAAACATTCAGTACTTC

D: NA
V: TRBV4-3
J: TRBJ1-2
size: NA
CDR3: CASSQGTAPGNYGYTF
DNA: TGCGCCAGCAGCCAAGGGACAGCCCCAGGGAACTATGGCTACACCTTC

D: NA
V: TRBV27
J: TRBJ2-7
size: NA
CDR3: CASSLWRPGAYEQYF
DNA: TGTGCCAGCAGTTTATGGCGGCCGGGAGCGTACGAGCAGTACTTC

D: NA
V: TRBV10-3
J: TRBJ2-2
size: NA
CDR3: CAISTQAANTGELFF
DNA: TGTGCAATCAGTACCCAGGCAGCGAACACCGGGGAGCTGTTTTTT

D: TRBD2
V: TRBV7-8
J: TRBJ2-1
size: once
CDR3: CASSSTSGRISYNEQFF
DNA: TGTGCCAGCAGCTCGACTAGCGGGAGAATTTCCTACAATGAGCAGTTCTTC

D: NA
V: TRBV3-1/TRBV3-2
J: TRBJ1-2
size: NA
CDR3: CASSQENKRGYTF
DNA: TGTGCCAGCAGCCAAGAGAACAAGCGCGGCTACACCTTC

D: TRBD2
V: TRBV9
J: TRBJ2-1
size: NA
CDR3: CASSVVSGASGIYNEQFF
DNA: TGTGCCAGCAGCGTAGTCAGTGGTGCTAGCGGGATTTACAATGAGCAGTTCTTC

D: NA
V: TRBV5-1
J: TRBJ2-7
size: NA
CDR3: CASSLTGTSPYEQYF
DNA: TGCGCCAGCAGCCTCACCGGGACTTCACCCTACGAGCAGTACTTC

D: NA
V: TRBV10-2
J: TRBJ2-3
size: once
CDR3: CASSELTARGGADTQYF
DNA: TGCGCCAGCAGTGAGTTAACAGCGAGAGGGGGAGCAGATACGCAGTATTTT

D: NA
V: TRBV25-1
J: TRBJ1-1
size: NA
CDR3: CASSELAYTEAFF
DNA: TGTGCCAGCAGTGAATTGGCTTACACTGAAGCTTTCTTT

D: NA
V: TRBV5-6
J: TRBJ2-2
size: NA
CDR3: CASSLQDGELFF
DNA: TGTGCCAGCAGCTTGCAGGACGGGGAGCTGTTTTTT

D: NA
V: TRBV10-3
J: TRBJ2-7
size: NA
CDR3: CAISDRGDSYEQYF
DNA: TGTGCCATCAGTGACAGGGGAGACTCCTACGAGCAGTACTTC

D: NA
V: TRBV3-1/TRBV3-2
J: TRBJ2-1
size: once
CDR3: CASSSSTGNEQFF
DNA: TGTGCCAGCAGCTCAAGCACCGGGAATGAGCAGTTCTTC

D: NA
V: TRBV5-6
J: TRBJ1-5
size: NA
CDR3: CASSLLQGGQPQHF
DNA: TGTGCCAGCAGCTTGCTCCAGGGAGGGCAGCCCCAGCATTTT

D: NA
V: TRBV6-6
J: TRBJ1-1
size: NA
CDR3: CASSSGEVEAFF
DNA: TGTGCCAGCAGTTCCGGGGAGGTTGAAGCTTTCTTT

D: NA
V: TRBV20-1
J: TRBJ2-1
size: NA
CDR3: CSARASGFGFF
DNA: TGCAGTGCTAGGGCCTCAGGGTTTGGGTTCTTC

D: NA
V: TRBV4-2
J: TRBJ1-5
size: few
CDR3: CASSQEREWGGNQPQHF
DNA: TGTGCCAGCAGCCAAGAAAGGGAGTGGGGGGGCAATCAGCCCCAGCATTTT

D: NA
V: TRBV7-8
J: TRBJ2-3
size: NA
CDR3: CASSLGDREADTQYF
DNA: TGTGCCAGCAGCTTAGGAGACAGGGAGGCAGATACGCAGTATTTT

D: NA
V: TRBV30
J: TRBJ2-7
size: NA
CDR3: CAWSVFYEQYF
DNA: TGTGCCTGGAGTGTCTTCTACGAGCAGTACTTC

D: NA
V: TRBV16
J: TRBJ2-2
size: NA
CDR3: CASSPGPGGAGELFF
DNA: TGTGCCAGCAGCCCTGGGCCTGGAGGTGCCGGGGAGCTGTTTTTT

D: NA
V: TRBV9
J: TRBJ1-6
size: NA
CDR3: CASSVDWATLSPLHF
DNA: TGTGCCAGCAGCGTAGATTGGGCAACCCTTTCACCCCTCCACTTT

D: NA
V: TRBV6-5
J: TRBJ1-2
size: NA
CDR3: CASSPGDGYTF
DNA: TGTGCCAGCAGTCCCGGGGATGGCTACACCTTC

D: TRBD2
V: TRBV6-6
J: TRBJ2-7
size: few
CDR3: CASSDPSGGKDEQYF
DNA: TGTGCCAGCAGTGACCCTAGCGGGGGGAAAGACGAGCAGTACTTC

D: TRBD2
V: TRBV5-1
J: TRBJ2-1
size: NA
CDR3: CASSLASGLNEQFF
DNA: TGCGCCAGCAGCCTTGCTAGCGGGCTCAATGAGCAGTTCTTC

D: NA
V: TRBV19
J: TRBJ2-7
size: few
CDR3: CASSIGRDRVSYEQYF
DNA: TGTGCCAGTAGTATCGGGAGGGACAGGGTAAGCTACGAGCAGTACTTC

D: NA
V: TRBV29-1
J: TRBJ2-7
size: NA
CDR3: CSVEGGGAYEQYF
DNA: TGCAGCGTTGAGGGAGGGGGGGCCTACGAGCAGTACTTC

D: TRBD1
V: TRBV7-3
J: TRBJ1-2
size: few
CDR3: CASSSTGGNGYTF
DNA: TGTGCCAGCAGCTCGACAGGGGGGAACGGCTACACCTTC

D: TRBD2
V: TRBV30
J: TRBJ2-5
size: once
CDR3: CAGGLGGSTETQYF
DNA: TGTGCCGGGGGTTTGGGCGGGAGTACTGAGACCCAGTACTTC

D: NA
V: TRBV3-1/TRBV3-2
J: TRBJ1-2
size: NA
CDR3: CASSQAGGGGYGYTF
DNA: TGTGCCAGCAGCCAAGCGGGGGGCGGGGGCTATGGCTACACCTTC

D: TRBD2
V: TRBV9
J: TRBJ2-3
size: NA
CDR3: CASSPGTSGKTDTQYF
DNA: TGTGCCAGCAGCCCCGGGACTAGCGGGAAGACAGATACGCAGTATTTT

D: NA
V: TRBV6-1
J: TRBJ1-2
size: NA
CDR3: CASSELGGRSGYTF
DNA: TGTGCCAGCAGTGAACTGGGGGGGAGAAGTGGCTACACCTTC

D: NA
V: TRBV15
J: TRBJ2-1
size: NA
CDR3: CATSVTGVNEQFF
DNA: TGTGCCACCAGTGTTACGGGAGTCAATGAGCAGTTCTTC

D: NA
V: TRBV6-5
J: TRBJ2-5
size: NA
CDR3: CASSYGGSQETQYF
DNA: TGTGCCAGCAGTTACGGCGGCAGTCAAGAGACCCAGTACTTC

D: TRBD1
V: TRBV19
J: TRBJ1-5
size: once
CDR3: CASSRQGNQPQHF
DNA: TGTGCCAGTAGTAGACAGGGTAATCAGCCCCAGCATTTT

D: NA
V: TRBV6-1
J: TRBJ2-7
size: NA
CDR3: CASSDYREGEQYF
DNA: TGTGCCAGCAGTGATTACAGGGAAGGAGAGCAGTACTTC

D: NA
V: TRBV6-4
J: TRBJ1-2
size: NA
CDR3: CASSEGPQGGYGYTF
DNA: TGTGCCAGCAGTGAAGGTCCTCAGGGCGGCTATGGCTACACCTTC

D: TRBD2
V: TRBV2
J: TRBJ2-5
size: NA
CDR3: CASNQGLASETQYF
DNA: TGTGCCAGCAATCAGGGACTAGCGTCGGAGACCCAGTACTTC

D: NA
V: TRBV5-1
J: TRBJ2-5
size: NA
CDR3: CASSLQGTNQETQYF
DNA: TGCGCCAGCAGCTTACAGGGTACCAACCAAGAGACCCAGTACTTC

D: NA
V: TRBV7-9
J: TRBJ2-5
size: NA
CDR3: CASSPTMNSETQYF
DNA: TGTGCCAGCAGCCCCACAATGAATAGCGAGACCCAGTACTTC

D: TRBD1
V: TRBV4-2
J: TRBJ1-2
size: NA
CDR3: CASTPPGQGAGGYTF
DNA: TGTGCCAGCACCCCACCGGGACAGGGGGCGGGTGGCTACACCTTC

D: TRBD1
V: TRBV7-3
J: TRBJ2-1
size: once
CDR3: CASSRTGDAYNEQFF
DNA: TGTGCCAGCAGCCGGACAGGCGACGCCTACAATGAGCAGTTCTTC

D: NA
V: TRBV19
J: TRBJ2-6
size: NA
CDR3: CASSPQGGGLSGANVLTF
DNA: TGTGCCAGTAGTCCACAGGGGGGGGGCCTTAGTGGGGCCAACGTCCTGACTTTC

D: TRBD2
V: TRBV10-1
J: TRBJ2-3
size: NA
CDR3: CASSEFSSGSSDTQYF
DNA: TGCGCCAGCAGTGAGTTTTCTAGCGGGAGTTCAGATACGCAGTATTTT

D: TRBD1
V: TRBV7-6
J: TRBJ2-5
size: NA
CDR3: CASSMPGQGQETQYF
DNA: TGTGCCAGCAGCATGCCGGGACAGGGGCAAGAGACCCAGTACTTC